This entry lists 14 T cell receptor beta chains sequenced from one sample in a study of siplizumab effects on memory and regulatory T cells. Sequencing was performed with immunoSEQ multiplex PCR; in TCRdb, only in-frame clones are kept and a portion is missing. The repertoire consists of about 110,000 clones, with about 91% occurring once and the leading ten covering roughly 0.75%. Sequenced sample: Tregs sorted from blood. These receptors all come from a human donor in good health.

This clone was seen only once. The CDR3 region is CAIGGSGDADTQYF. The CDR3 nucleotides are TGTGCCATAGGCGGTTCGGGAGACGCAGATACGCAGTATTTT. The chain joins TRBV19 to TRBJ2-3; D is possibly TRBD2 (6 bases). The ends were cut back, 10 bases at V and 4 bases at J, with 18 bases in the middle. The CDR3 length is 14 residues. Per germline, CDR1 LNHDA and CDR2 SQIVND (reference sequence).

The chain couples TRBV15 to TRBJ1-2; 8 nucleotides align to TRBD1. The CDR3 sequence is 14 residues long. Germline-derived CDR1 and CDR2 are LNHNV and YYDKDF (reference sequence). J lost 4 bases, V lost 3 bases, and 4 bases had no gene match. CDR3 region: CATSSGDRPYGYTF. In DNA, the CDR3 is TGTGCCACCAGCAGTGGGGACAGGCCCTATGGCTACACCTTC. The entire variable domain, with the rest obtained from reference TRBV15 and TRBJ1-2, is as follows: DAMVIQNPRYQVTQFGKPVTLSCSQTLNHNVMYWYQQKSSQAPKLLFHYYDKDFNNEADTPDNFQSRRPNTSFCFLDIRSPGLGDTAMYLCATSSGDRPYGYTFGSGTRLTVV.

The gene calls are TRBV5-1 and TRBJ1-5, with 8 nucleotides matching TRBD1. Germline V gene lookup returns CDR1 SGHRS and CDR2 YFSETQ. Trimming took 4 bases from V and 6 from J; bases not matched to a gene: 6. The CDR3 loop spans 14 amino acids. CDR3 DNA sequence: TGCGCCAGCAGCCCTGACAGGGGATCTCAGCCCCAGCATTTT. Translating it yields CASSPDRGSQPQHF.

The gene calls are TRBV7-2 and TRBJ1-2; 7 bases align to TRBD1. The CDR3 runs 19 residues. Germline V gives CDR1 SGHTA, CDR2 FQGNSA. With V trimmed by 4 bases and J by 0 bases, 17 bases remained unmatched. CDR3 loop: CASSSAISGTVVANYGYTF. The CDR3 nucleotides read TGTGCCAGCAGCTCCGCGATTTCCGGGACAGTGGTAGCTAACTATGGCTACACCTTC. Full variable domain (remainder filled in from reference TRBV7-2 and TRBJ1-2): GAGVSQSPSNKVTEKGKDVELRCDPISGHTALYWYRQSLGQGLEFLIYFQGNSAPDKSGLPSDRFSAERTGGSVSTLTIQRTQQEDSAVYLCASSSAISGTVVANYGYTFGSGTRLTVV.

The CDR3 is CASSTTGEWQPQHF. The CDR3 bases are TGTGCCAGCAGTACTACAGGGGAATGGCAGCCCCAGCATTTT. The rearrangement uses TRBV6-6 and TRBJ1-5; TRBD1 matches 7 bases. The CDR3 runs 14 residues. Germline CDR1 reads MNHNY; CDR2 reads SVGAGI (reference sequence). With V trimmed by 5 bases and J by 7 bases, 8 bases remained unmatched.

CDR3 DNA sequence: TGTGCCAGCAGTTCCGGGACTAGCGGGGGGTTCTACGAGCAGTACTTC. Its protein product is CASSSGTSGGFYEQYF. The chain recombines TRBV11-2 with TRBJ2-7, with TRBD2 matching 15 bases. The CDR3 sequence is 16 residues long. Germline CDR1 SGHAT, CDR2 FQNNGV. Trimming removed 6 bases from V and 3 bases from J; junction bases left unmatched: 6.

The gene calls are TRBV9 and TRBJ2-1; D is uncertain. Germline CDR1 is SGDLS and CDR2 is YYNGEE. V was clipped by 0 bases and J by 7 bases, with 11 bases between them. The CDR3 has 14 residues. As DNA, the CDR3 is TGTGCCAGCAGCGTAGTCACTTATCCGAATGAGCAGTTCTTC. It is translated as CASSVVTYPNEQFF.

This clone has only one observation. The rearrangement uses TRBV4-1 and TRBJ2-3; 8 bases line up with TRBD2. The CDR3 is 14 residues long. The V and J ends lost 4 bases and 5 bases, in that order; junction bases with no gene match: 5. CDR1 and CDR2 (germline): MGHRA, YSYEKL. This CDR3 is CASSPRGGQDTQYF. The CDR3 coding sequence is TGCGCCAGCAGCCCCCGGGGGGGGCAAGATACGCAGTATTTT.

This clone turned up a few times. The genes are TRBV11-2 and TRBJ2-7; 9 bases fit TRBD1. This CDR3 spans 13 amino acids. V shed 3 bases, J shed 3 bases, and the junction held 0 bases outside the gene matches. Germline-derived CDR1 and CDR2 are SGHAT and FQNNGV. The CDR3 region has the DNA TGTGCCAGCAGCTTGACAGGGGGCTACGAGCAGTACTTC. Residues: CASSLTGGYEQYF.

This chain connects TRBV28 to TRBJ1-1; tentatively, D is TRBD1 (5 bases). V shed 4 bases and J shed 4 bases, with 16 bases lying between them. The length of the CDR3 is 15 residues. Germline CDR1 is MDHEN and CDR2 is SYDVKM. CDR3 in DNA: TGTGCCAGCAGTTCCCCAGGAGTTGGGGGCACTGAAGCTTTCTTT. It specifies CASSSPGVGGTEAFF.

This chain connects TRBV5-6 to TRBJ1-1; 7 bases line up with TRBD1. The CDR3 consists of 12 residues. Trimming removed 0 bases from V and 8 bases from J; junction bases left unmatched: 1. CDR1 SGHDT and CDR2 YYEEEE come from the germline V gene. The CDR3 DNA reads as TGTGCCAGCAGCTTGGAACAGGGGGAAGCTTTCTTT. Its translation is CASSLEQGEAFF.

The chain employs TRBV10-3 and TRBJ2-1, with TRBD1 matching over 9 bases. J was trimmed by 5 bases and V by 5 bases; bases with no gene match: 22. The CDR3 extends over 20 amino acids. Germline CDR1 and CDR2: ENHRY and SYGVKD. CDR3: CAISKEFGTGYPNPHNEQFF. The CDR3 DNA sequence: TGTGCCATCAGTAAAGAGTTCGGGACAGGGTACCCCAACCCCCACAATGAGCAGTTCTTC.

This clone appeared once. The chain couples TRBV21-1 to TRBJ1-2. TRBV21-1 is a known pseudogene. The CDR3 runs 14 residues. This CDR3 reads CASSKPLPDYGYTF. In nucleotides, the CDR3 is TGTGCCAGCAGCAAACCCCTCCCCGACTATGGCTACACCTTC.

This CDR3 reads CASSRDGFNYGYTF. The CDR3 DNA reads TGTGCCAGCAGCCGGGACGGATTTAACTATGGCTACACCTTC. The chain has TRBV27 and TRBJ1-2, with D tentatively TRBD1 (5 bases). Trimming cost V 6 bases and J 1 base, with 12 bases left between them. The CDR3 sequence is 14 residues long. The V gene's germline CDR1 is MNHEY and CDR2 SMNVEV (reference sequence).